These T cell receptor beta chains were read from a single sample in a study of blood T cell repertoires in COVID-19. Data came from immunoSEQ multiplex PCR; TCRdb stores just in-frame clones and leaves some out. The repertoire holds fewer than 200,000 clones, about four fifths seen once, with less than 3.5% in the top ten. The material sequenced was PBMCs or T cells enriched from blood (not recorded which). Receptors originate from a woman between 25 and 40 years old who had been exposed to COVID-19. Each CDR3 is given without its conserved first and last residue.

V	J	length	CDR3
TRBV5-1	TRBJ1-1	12	ASTVYRGGTEAF
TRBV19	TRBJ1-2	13	ASSTDRGANYGYT
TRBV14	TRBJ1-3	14	ASSQTQGAPGNTIY
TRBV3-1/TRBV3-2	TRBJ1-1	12	ASSWGQLNTEAF
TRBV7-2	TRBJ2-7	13	ASSYRTGASYEQY
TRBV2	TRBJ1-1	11	ASQGQEVSEAF
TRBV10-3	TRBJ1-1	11	AITDLENTEAF
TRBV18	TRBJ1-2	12	ASSPPMASYGYT
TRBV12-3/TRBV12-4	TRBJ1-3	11	ASRSNSGNTIY
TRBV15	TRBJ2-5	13	ATSRDGRDIKTQY
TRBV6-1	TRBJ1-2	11	ASSDGPFYGYT
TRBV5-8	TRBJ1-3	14	ASTAPGTVNGNTIY
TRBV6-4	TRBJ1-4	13	ASSESGQPYEKLF
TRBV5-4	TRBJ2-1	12	ASSSGQGDNEQF
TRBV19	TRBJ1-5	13	ASRERQGAWQPQH
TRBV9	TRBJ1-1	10	ASSDQGSEAF
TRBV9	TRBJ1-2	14	ASSATGSRANYGYT
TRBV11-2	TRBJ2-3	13	ASSFGTTSTDTQY
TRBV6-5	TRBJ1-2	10	ASRPETYGYT
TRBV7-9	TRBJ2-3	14	ASSPTADYYTDTQY
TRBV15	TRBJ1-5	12	ATSRDYSNQPQH
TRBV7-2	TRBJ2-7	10	ASSRLVYEQY
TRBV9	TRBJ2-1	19	ASSHDQRGTSRKSSYNEQF
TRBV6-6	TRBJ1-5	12	ATTGQGAEQPQH
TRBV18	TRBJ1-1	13	ASSPLERQNTEAF
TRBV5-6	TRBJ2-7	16	ASSWGATDKKKAYEQY
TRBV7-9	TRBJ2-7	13	ASSLGDRGPFEQY
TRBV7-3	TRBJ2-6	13	ASSRQGTGANVLT
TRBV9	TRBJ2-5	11	ASSVGQSETQY
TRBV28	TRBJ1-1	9	ASRRNSEAF
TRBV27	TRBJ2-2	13	ASSSRDINTGELF
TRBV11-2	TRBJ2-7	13	ASSFSTGEVYEQY
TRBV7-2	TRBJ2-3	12	ASSFGLSTDTQY
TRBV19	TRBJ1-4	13	ASSINDRSNEKLF
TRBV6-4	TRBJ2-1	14	ASSDSVGGHINEQF
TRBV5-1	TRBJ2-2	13	ASSWTGAGTGELF
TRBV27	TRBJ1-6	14	ASSLGGWAPNSPLH
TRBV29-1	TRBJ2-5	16	SVETQTSGGPLQETQY
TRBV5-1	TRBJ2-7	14	ASSLAGTSGGYEQY
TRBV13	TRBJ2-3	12	ASSLMTATDTQY
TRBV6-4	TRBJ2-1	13	ASSVDRGSYNEQF
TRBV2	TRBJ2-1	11	ASRLAGAGEQF
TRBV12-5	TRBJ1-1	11	ASGLLQNTEAF
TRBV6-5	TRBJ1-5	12	ASRKTGGDQPQH
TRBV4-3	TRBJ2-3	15	ASSQGREIPSADTQY
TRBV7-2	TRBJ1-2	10	ASSPSGSGYT
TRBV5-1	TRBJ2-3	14	ASSLESRGGVDTQY
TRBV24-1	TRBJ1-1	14	ATSDARRRANTEAF
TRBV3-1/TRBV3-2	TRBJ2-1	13	ASSPMGQGGGEQF
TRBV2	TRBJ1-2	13	ASSELTGKDYGYT
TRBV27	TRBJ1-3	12	ASSFKPLGNTIY
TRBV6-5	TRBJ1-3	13	ASRGTVETGNTIY
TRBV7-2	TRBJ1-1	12	ASSPLKVGTEAF
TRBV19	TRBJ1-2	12	ASSIEDSWGGYT